Listed here are 12 T cell receptor beta chains from one sample, sequenced in a study of OX40 agonist ivuxolimab in advanced cancers. Clones were read by immunoSEQ multiplex PCR, and TCRdb kept only the in-frame ones, dropping some. The table has 50,000 to 65,000 clones, about 80% seen once. Sequences were derived from CD4+ or CD8+ T cells sorted from blood, sampled in a trial of the OX40 agonist ivuxolimab. The source is an adult with an advanced solid tumor such as melanoma, head and neck, liver or kidney cancer.

V is TRBV19 and J is TRBJ1-5, with TRBD1 identical over 9 bases. CDR3 length equals 14 residues. With V trimmed by 4 bases and J by 6 bases, 4 bases remained unmatched. The V gene's germline CDR1 is LNHDA and CDR2 SQIVND (reference sequence). CDR3 loop: CASSNRGLGQPQHF. CDR3 in DNA: TGTGCCAGTAGTAACAGGGGGCTCGGTCAGCCCCAGCATTTT. The variable domain in full, completed from reference TRBV19 and TRBJ1-5, reads DGGITQSPKYLFRKEGQNVTLSCEQNLNHDAMYWYRQDPGQGLRLIYYSQIVNDFQKGDIAEGYSVSREKKESFPLTVTSAQKNPTAFYLCASSNRGLGQPQHFGDGTRLSIL.

The J gene is TRBJ1-4, the V gene TRBV20-1; D unresolved. Germline CDR1 DFQATT, CDR2 SNEGSKA (reference sequence). The V end lost 5 bases, the J end lost 8 bases, and 9 bases lay between the germline ends. There are 11 residues in the CDR3. The CDR3 is CSAEGVEKLFF. The DNA for the CDR3 is TGCAGTGCTGAAGGAGTGGAAAAACTGTTTTTT.

This chain connects TRBV14 to TRBJ1-4, with a tentative D call TRBD1 (6 bases). CDR1 and CDR2 (germline): SGHDN, FVKESK. Trimming removed 2 bases from V and 4 bases from J, with 17 bases in between. The CDR3 loop spans 17 amino acids. The CDR3 reads CASSQRTASIHNEKLFF. CDR3 bases: TGTGCCAGCAGCCAACGGACAGCTTCAATTCATAATGAAAAACTGTTTTTT.

This chain links TRBV6-1 with TRBJ1-4, with D tentatively TRBD1 (5 bases). The CDR3 consists of 13 residues. Deletions cut 6 bases from V and 8 bases from J, with 13 bases between. Germline CDR1 and CDR2: MNHNS and SASEGT. The CDR3 loop is CASRKGPKEKLFF. CDR3 DNA sequence: TGTGCCAGCAGGAAGGGGCCGAAGGAAAAACTGTTTTTT.

The chain has TRBV2 and TRBJ1-5; tentatively, D is TRBD1 (6 bases). The CDR3 is 16 residues long. Per germline, CDR1 SNHLY and CDR2 FYNNEI. Trimming cost V 0 bases and J 3 bases, with 12 bases left between them. CDR3 DNA sequence: TGTGCCAGCAGTGAAGCTAGGGGGATTGTCAATCAGCCCCAGCATTTT. It specifies CASSEARGIVNQPQHF.

The rearrangement uses TRBV11-2 and TRBJ2-1; 7 bases match TRBD1. Germline assignment: CDR1 SGHAT and CDR2 FQNNGV. With 1 base clipped from V and 5 bases from J, the junction kept 5 bases outside the gene matches. This CDR3 spans 15 amino acids. DNA of the CDR3: TGTGCCAGCAGCTTAGGGGACAGTATAAACAATGAGCAGTTCTTC. Its protein is CASSLGDSINNEQFF.

The rearrangement links TRBV19 to TRBJ2-1, with TRBD2 identical over 14 bases. The germline V gene has CDR1 LNHDA and CDR2 SQIVND (reference sequence). Unmatched junction bases numbered 6, after V lost 4 bases and J lost 13 bases. CDR3 size: 14 residues. CDR3 sequence reads: CASSTGLAGVDQFF. DNA of the CDR3: TGTGCCAGTAGTACGGGACTAGCGGGAGTTGACCAGTTCTTC. The full variable domain, rest sourced from reference TRBV19 and TRBJ2-1, is DGGITQSPKYLFRKEGQNVTLSCEQNLNHDAMYWYRQDPGQGLRLIYYSQIVNDFQKGDIAEGYSVSREKKESFPLTVTSAQKNPTAFYLCASSTGLAGVDQFFGPGTRLTVL.

This clone was detected only a few times. The chain recombines TRBV10-3 with TRBJ1-1, with 7 bases that match TRBD1. V was pared by 2 bases and J by 0 bases, with 3 bases of the junction left unmatched. CDR3 length: 15 residues. Germline V gives CDR1 ENHRY, CDR2 SYGVKD. The DNA for the CDR3 is TGTGCCATCAGTGAGGGGACAGCCTTGAACACTGAAGCTTTCTTT. It is translated as CAISEGTALNTEAFF.

This clone was detected once. The V and J genes are TRBV11-2 and TRBJ2-2, with D possibly TRBD1 on 6 matching bases. Trimming pared 5 bases from V and 0 bases from J, leaving 13 bases between. CDR3 size: 16 residues. Per germline, CDR1 SGHAT and CDR2 FQNNGV. As DNA, the CDR3 is TGTGCCAGCAGCCCTAACAGGGTAACGAACACCGGGGAGCTGTTTTTT. As protein: CASSPNRVTNTGELFF.

J is TRBJ1-1 and V is TRBV13; D gene uncertain. The CDR3 consists of 15 residues. V lost 1 base to trimming and J lost 0 bases, with 9 bases between them. The germline gives CDR1 PRHDT, CDR2 FYEKMQ (reference sequence). This CDR3 is CASSLVGAMNTEAFF. The CDR3 DNA sequence: TGTGCCAGCAGCTTAGTCGGAGCCATGAACACTGAAGCTTTCTTT.

The chain joins TRBV10-3 to TRBJ1-2; D is uncertain. The CDR3 runs 14 residues. Trimming shortened V by 7 bases and J by 2 bases, and 14 bases separated the two germline ends. Germline CDR1 reads ENHRY; CDR2 reads SYGVKD. The CDR3 DNA sequence: TGTGCCATCACTTTGCCGGGTACCAACTATGGCTACACCTTC. Its protein is CAITLPGTNYGYTF.

The genes are TRBV5-5 and TRBJ1-1; D gene uncertain. Germline assignment: CDR1 SGHKS and CDR2 YYEKEE (reference sequence). V shed 0 bases and J shed 4 bases, with 13 bases lying between them. This CDR3 region has 15 residues. The CDR3 reads CASSLAVMAGTEAFF. The CDR3 nucleotides are TGTGCCAGCAGCTTGGCCGTGATGGCCGGCACTGAAGCTTTCTTT. Full variable domain (remainder filled in from reference TRBV5-5 and TRBJ1-1): DAGVTQSPTHLIKTRGQQVTLRCSPISGHKSVSWYQQVLGQGPQFIFQYYEKEERGRGNFPDRFSARQFPNYSSELNVNALLLGDSALYLCASSLAVMAGTEAFFGQGTRLTVV.